The rows below give T cell receptor beta chains drawn from one sample of a study of Graves' ophthalmopathy and Graves' hyperthyroidism. TCRdb re-derived calls from the multiplex PCR reads in MiXCR, one entry per CDR3 protein. This sample yields about 660,000 distinct CDR3 sequences, of which about two fifths are seen a single time; more than 3% belongs to the top ten. Material for sequencing was peripheral blood. These receptors were collected from an adult man with Graves' ophthalmopathy. CDR3s include the opening cysteine and the closing phenylalanine or tryptophan. Each record gives: D gene, clone size, J gene, V gene, CDR3 protein, CDR3 DNA. A D gene is named only where the DNA matches it firmly. Where a row states a size, it is once, few, many or the class of an expanded clone; other rows omit it.

d_call: .; clone_size: .; j_call: TRBJ1-3; v_call: TRBV2; cdr3_aa: CASKDTLRNTIYF; cdr3_nt: TGTGCCAGCAAAGACACCCTGAGAAACACCATATATTTT
d_call: .; clone_size: many; j_call: TRBJ1-2; v_call: TRBV7-9; cdr3_aa: CASSTGGIYGYTF; cdr3_nt: TGTGCCAGCAGCACCGGGGGTATCTATGGCTACACCTTC
d_call: TRBD1; clone_size: few; j_call: TRBJ1-2; v_call: TRBV6-6; cdr3_aa: CASSYGPRGGGRSGYTF; cdr3_nt: TGTGCCAGCAGTTATGGTCCCCGGGGAGGGGGCAGGAGTGGCTACACCTTC
d_call: .; clone_size: many; j_call: TRBJ1-1; v_call: TRBV7-3; cdr3_aa: CASSLTGGGGGTEAFF; cdr3_nt: TGTGCCAGCAGCCTTACTGGTGGGGGAGGAGGGACTGAAGCTTTCTTT
d_call: TRBD1; clone_size: .; j_call: TRBJ2-5; v_call: TRBV12-5; cdr3_aa: CASSLRGRQETQYF; cdr3_nt: TGTGCCAGCAGCTTAAGGGGGCGCCAAGAGACCCAGTACTTC
d_call: .; clone_size: many; j_call: TRBJ1-4; v_call: TRBV12-3/TRBV12-4; cdr3_aa: CASSPDSSEKLFF; cdr3_nt: TGTGCCAGCAGCCCCGACAGCAGTGAAAAACTGTTTTTT
d_call: .; clone_size: many; j_call: TRBJ1-1; v_call: TRBV16; cdr3_aa: CASSQSGTKNTEAFF; cdr3_nt: TGTGCCAGCAGCCAATCCGGGACAAAGAACACTGAAGCTTTCTTT
d_call: .; clone_size: many; j_call: TRBJ1-2; v_call: TRBV2; cdr3_aa: CASRREGNYGYTF; cdr3_nt: TGTGCCAGCCGGAGAGAGGGTAACTATGGCTACACCTTC
d_call: .; clone_size: many; j_call: TRBJ1-2; v_call: TRBV19; cdr3_aa: CASSIGGSYGYTF; cdr3_nt: TGTGCCAGTAGTATAGGCGGCAGTTATGGCTACACCTTC
d_call: .; clone_size: few; j_call: TRBJ1-1; v_call: TRBV20-1; cdr3_aa: CSARGAGREAFF; cdr3_nt: TGCAGTGCTAGAGGGGCCGGGAGGGAAGCTTTCTTT
d_call: .; clone_size: many; j_call: TRBJ2-7; v_call: TRBV11-2; cdr3_aa: CASRDQGDEQYF; cdr3_nt: TGTGCCAGCAGGGACCAGGGAGACGAGCAGTACTTC
d_call: TRBD1; clone_size: once; j_call: TRBJ1-2; v_call: TRBV2; cdr3_aa: CASLGGQVAGYTF; cdr3_nt: TGTGCCAGCTTGGGGGGACAGGTCGCTGGCTACACCTTC
d_call: TRBD1; clone_size: .; j_call: TRBJ1-2; v_call: TRBV2; cdr3_aa: CASRPGQGNYGYTF; cdr3_nt: TGTGCCAGCCGACCCGGACAGGGCAACTATGGCTACACCTTC
d_call: .; clone_size: many; j_call: TRBJ1-2; v_call: TRBV12-3/TRBV12-4; cdr3_aa: CASSFRAVGYTF; cdr3_nt: TGTGCCAGCAGTTTCAGGGCTGTGGGCTACACCTTC
d_call: TRBD1; clone_size: .; j_call: TRBJ1-2; v_call: TRBV10-3; cdr3_aa: CAISRDSLIRGYTF; cdr3_nt: TGTGCCATCAGCCGGGACAGTCTTATCAGGGGCTACACCTTC
d_call: TRBD1; clone_size: many; j_call: TRBJ2-5; v_call: TRBV6-1; cdr3_aa: CASSENEGQGQETQYF; cdr3_nt: TGTGCCAGCAGTGAAAATGAGGGACAGGGCCAAGAGACCCAGTACTTC
d_call: .; clone_size: few; j_call: TRBJ2-3; v_call: TRBV2; cdr3_aa: CASSEWRVADTQYF; cdr3_nt: TGTGCCAGCAGTGAATGGAGGGTTGCAGATACGCAGTATTTT
d_call: .; clone_size: .; j_call: TRBJ2-7; v_call: TRBV29-1; cdr3_aa: CSVEQDSNYEQYF; cdr3_nt: TGCAGCGTTGAACAGGACAGCAACTACGAGCAGTACTTC
d_call: .; clone_size: many; j_call: TRBJ1-6; v_call: TRBV9; cdr3_aa: CASSQSGSSYNSPLHF; cdr3_nt: TGTGCCAGCAGCCAGTCGGGGAGCTCCTATAATTCACCCCTCCACTTT
d_call: .; clone_size: .; j_call: TRBJ2-5; v_call: TRBV19; cdr3_aa: CASSIDQAGQETQYF; cdr3_nt: TGTGCCAGTAGTATAGATCAGGCAGGGCAAGAGACCCAGTACTTC
d_call: .; clone_size: many; j_call: TRBJ1-2; v_call: TRBV19; cdr3_aa: CAVLAGYGYTF; cdr3_nt: TGTGCCGTCTTAGCCGGATATGGCTACACCTTC
d_call: .; clone_size: many; j_call: TRBJ1-3; v_call: TRBV7-9; cdr3_aa: CASSTSSGLISGNTIYF; cdr3_nt: TGTGCCAGCAGCACAAGCTCGGGACTCATTTCTGGAAACACCATATATTTT
d_call: TRBD2; clone_size: .; j_call: TRBJ2-5; v_call: TRBV29-1; cdr3_aa: CSVGLAGEYQETQYF; cdr3_nt: TGCAGCGTTGGACTAGCGGGGGAGTACCAAGAGACCCAGTACTTC
d_call: .; clone_size: .; j_call: TRBJ1-2; v_call: TRBV10-2; cdr3_aa: CASSRAPGIYGYTF; cdr3_nt: TGCGCCAGCAGTCGGGCCCCAGGGATCTATGGCTACACCTTC
d_call: .; clone_size: .; j_call: TRBJ1-5; v_call: TRBV7-7; cdr3_aa: CASSLDTGTGQPQHF; cdr3_nt: TGTGCTAGCAGCTTAGACACAGGGACGGGGCAGCCCCAGCATTTT
d_call: .; clone_size: .; j_call: TRBJ2-7; v_call: TRBV10-3; cdr3_aa: CAISDPPSTYEQYF; cdr3_nt: TGTGCCATCAGTGACCCACCGTCCACCTACGAGCAGTACTTC
d_call: .; clone_size: many; j_call: TRBJ1-2; v_call: TRBV30; cdr3_aa: CAWSEANYGYTF; cdr3_nt: TGTGCCTGGAGTGAGGCTAACTATGGCTACACCTTC
d_call: TRBD1; clone_size: many; j_call: TRBJ1-1; v_call: TRBV2; cdr3_aa: CASKPRDRPMNTEAFF; cdr3_nt: TGTGCCAGCAAGCCTCGGGACAGGCCCATGAACACTGAAGCTTTCTTT
d_call: .; clone_size: .; j_call: TRBJ2-7; v_call: TRBV19; cdr3_aa: CASSFPGASFEQYF; cdr3_nt: TGTGCCAGTAGTTTCCCGGGGGCATCCTTCGAGCAGTACTTC
d_call: TRBD2; clone_size: .; j_call: TRBJ2-5; v_call: TRBV7-6; cdr3_aa: CASSSRTSGKWSVETQYF; cdr3_nt: TGTGCCAGCAGCTCAAGGACTAGCGGGAAGTGGAGTGTAGAGACCCAGTACTTC
d_call: .; clone_size: many; j_call: TRBJ1-6; v_call: TRBV2; cdr3_aa: CASTTRDIGGHSPLHF; cdr3_nt: TGTGCCAGCACTACACGGGACATTGGGGGTCATTCACCCCTCCACTTT
d_call: TRBD1; clone_size: .; j_call: TRBJ2-5; v_call: TRBV5-1; cdr3_aa: CASSLRDRVETQYF; cdr3_nt: TGCGCCAGCAGCCTCCGGGACAGGGTGGAGACCCAGTACTTC
d_call: .; clone_size: many; j_call: TRBJ1-5; v_call: TRBV9; cdr3_aa: CASSVEGTQPQHF; cdr3_nt: TGTGCCAGCAGCGTTGAGGGGACGCAGCCCCAGCATTTT
d_call: TRBD1; clone_size: few; j_call: TRBJ1-1; v_call: TRBV12-3/TRBV12-4; cdr3_aa: CASTRTGTEAFF; cdr3_nt: TGTGCCAGCACCCGGACAGGAACTGAAGCTTTCTTT
d_call: TRBD1; clone_size: .; j_call: TRBJ1-4; v_call: TRBV30; cdr3_aa: CAWSGQEDEKLFF; cdr3_nt: TGTGCCTGGAGCGGACAGGAAGACGAAAAACTGTTTTTT
d_call: TRBD1; clone_size: .; j_call: TRBJ1-5; v_call: TRBV4-2; cdr3_aa: CASSQDRDGQPQHF; cdr3_nt: TGTGCCAGCAGCCAGGACAGGGACGGTCAGCCCCAGCATTTT
d_call: TRBD1; clone_size: many; j_call: TRBJ2-7; v_call: TRBV9; cdr3_aa: CASSVGQGGYEQYF; cdr3_nt: TGTGCCAGCAGCGTAGGACAGGGGGGCTACGAGCAGTACTTC
d_call: .; clone_size: .; j_call: TRBJ1-2; v_call: TRBV29-1; cdr3_aa: CSVTGQNYGYTF; cdr3_nt: TGCAGCGTTACCGGACAGAACTATGGCTACACCTTC
d_call: TRBD1; clone_size: many; j_call: TRBJ1-5; v_call: TRBV7-2; cdr3_aa: CASSRTGGRDQPQHF; cdr3_nt: TGTGCCAGCAGCCGAACAGGGGGGAGGGATCAGCCCCAGCATTTT
d_call: .; clone_size: many; j_call: TRBJ2-5; v_call: TRBV10-3; cdr3_aa: CASSGNRANQETQYF; cdr3_nt: TGTGCCAGCAGTGGCAACCGGGCTAACCAAGAGACCCAGTACTTC
d_call: .; clone_size: .; j_call: TRBJ1-2; v_call: TRBV4-2; cdr3_aa: CASSRSEVVHGYTF; cdr3_nt: TGTGCCAGCAGCCGGTCGGAGGTCGTCCATGGCTACACCTTC
d_call: .; clone_size: few; j_call: TRBJ2-7; v_call: TRBV9; cdr3_aa: CASSVARTALPYEQYF; cdr3_nt: TGTGCCAGCAGCGTAGCTAGGACAGCGCTACCCTACGAGCAGTACTTC
d_call: TRBD1; clone_size: once; j_call: TRBJ2-7; v_call: TRBV27; cdr3_aa: CASHGQGSYEQYF; cdr3_nt: TGTGCCAGCCATGGACAGGGATCCTACGAGCAGTACTTC
d_call: TRBD1; clone_size: many; j_call: TRBJ1-6; v_call: TRBV10-3; cdr3_aa: CASSPYRGGSSYNSPLHF; cdr3_nt: TGTGCCAGCAGTCCCTACAGGGGCGGGAGCTCCTATAATTCACCCCTCCACTTT
d_call: TRBD2; clone_size: .; j_call: TRBJ2-5; v_call: TRBV29-1; cdr3_aa: CSVEASGMTGETQYF; cdr3_nt: TGCAGCGTTGAGGCTAGCGGGATGACTGGGGAGACCCAGTACTTC
d_call: .; clone_size: .; j_call: TRBJ1-5; v_call: TRBV9; cdr3_aa: CASSQETGNNQPQHF; cdr3_nt: TGCGCCAGCAGCCAAGAGACGGGAAACAATCAGCCCCAGCATTTT
d_call: .; clone_size: many; j_call: TRBJ1-2; v_call: TRBV12-3/TRBV12-4; cdr3_aa: CASSLGDINYGYTF; cdr3_nt: TGTGCCAGCAGTTTAGGGGACATTAACTATGGCTACACCTTC
d_call: .; clone_size: many; j_call: TRBJ1-3; v_call: TRBV10-3; cdr3_aa: CAISGQGNTIYF; cdr3_nt: TGTGCCATCAGCGGACAGGGAAACACCATATATTTT
d_call: TRBD1; clone_size: .; j_call: TRBJ2-5; v_call: TRBV29-1; cdr3_aa: CSVAWTGYQETQYF; cdr3_nt: TGCAGCGTCGCCTGGACAGGGTACCAAGAGACCCAGTACTTC